This T cell receptor (beta chain) was retrieved from a study of Tregs in tolerant kidney transplant recipients. TCRdb's table, derived via immunoSEQ multiplex PCR, lists solely in-frame clones and lacks some. The sample contains around 75,000 clones, 85% to 90% of which appear only once. This clone was counted a single time. Looked up from germline, CDR1 is SGHTA and CDR2 is FQGNSA. V lost 6 bases to trimming and J lost 6 bases; unmatched junction nucleotides: 11. The CDR3 is 15 amino acids. The sequence came from a human donor who received a combined kidney and bone marrow transplant. Sequencing used CD4+ T cells from blood, obtained before the transplant. The chain couples TRBV7-2 to TRBJ2-1; 7 bases are shared with TRBD2. This CDR3 is CASRREIAGANEQFF. CDR3 coding DNA: TGTGCCAGCAGGAGGGAAATAGCGGGCGCCAATGAGCAGTTCTTC. Full variable domain (missing parts from reference TRBV7-2 and TRBJ2-1): GAGVSQSPSNKVTEKGKDVELRCDPISGHTALYWYRQSLGQGLEFLIYFQGNSAPDKSGLPSDRFSAERTGGSVSTLTIQRTQQEDSAVYLCASRREIAGANEQFFGPGTRLTVL.